This T cell receptor beta chain was captured by sequencing in a study of CD4+ T cells in melanoma. Whole-study findings and limits: Diverse differentiation states were reported for melanoma neoantigen-specific CD4+ T cells.

Note on this clone: As yet, its antigen is unknown.

This table comes from immunoSEQ multiplex PCR, and its TCRdb copy is limited to in-frame clones, with some not included. Among more than 110,000 clones listed, 80% to 95% were seen once. The CDR3 sequence is 16 residues long. The germline CDR1 and CDR2 sequences are ENHRY and SYGVKD. Unmatched junction bases numbered 13, after V lost 4 bases and J lost 7 bases. The sequence came from a human donor with melanoma. The V and J genes are TRBV10-3 and TRBJ2-7; 10 bases are a match to TRBD1. CDR3 residues: CAISVAGTGASSEQYF. The CDR3 coding sequence is TGTGCCATCAGTGTAGCCGGGACAGGGGCCTCTAGTGAGCAGTACTTC.